What follows are 23 T cell receptor beta chains derived from one specimen sequenced in a study of tumour-infiltrating T cells in Burkitt lymphoma. The repertoire was sequenced with immunoSEQ multiplex PCR; TCRdb's copy has only in-frame clones and lacks some. The profile shows about 16,000 clones, around four fifths of them singletons. The sequencing sample was made of tumor tissue. These receptor sequences come from a human donor with diffuse large B-cell lymphoma.

The chain has TRBV15 and TRBJ1-3, with D possibly TRBD1 on 6 matching bases. In germline, CDR1 is LNHNV, CDR2 YYDKDF (reference sequence). This CDR3 contains 14 residues. V shed 4 bases and J shed 1 base, with 8 bases lying between them. Here the CDR3 DNA reads TGTGCCACCAGCACGGGACATTCTGGAAACACCATATATTTT. It translates to CATSTGHSGNTIYF.

The gene calls are TRBV19 and TRBJ2-3; TRBD1 might be the D (6 bases). CDR1 and CDR2 (germline): LNHDA, SQIVND (reference sequence). With 7 bases removed from V and 6 bases from J, the gap between germline ends came to 8 bases. The CDR3 contains 11 residues. The CDR3 protein is CASTQGDTQYF. DNA for the CDR3: TGTGCCAGTACCCAGGGGGATACGCAGTATTTT.

V is TRBV6-1 and J is TRBJ2-7; D may be TRBD1 (5 bases). Germline loops: CDR1 MNHNS, CDR2 SASEGT. The CDR3 runs to 15 residues. The DNA for the CDR3 is TGTGCGATCCGCGGCGGCGGACAAAGCTCCTACGAGCAGTACTTC. Its protein is CAIRGGGQSSYEQYF.

This clone turned up a few times. CDR3 sequence: CASSLSRDSLKAFF. CDR3 nucleotides: TGTGCCAGCAGCTTAAGCCGGGACAGTTTAAAGGCTTTCTTT. The rearrangement links TRBV5-6 to TRBJ1-1, with TRBD1 matching 7 bases. The CDR3 covers 14 residues. CDR1 SGHDT and CDR2 YYEEEE come from the germline V gene. V lost 2 bases to trimming and J lost 11 bases; unmatched junction nucleotides: 12. Variable domain in full (rest from reference TRBV5-6 and TRBJ1-1): DAGVTQSPTHLIKTRGQQVTLRCSPKSGHDTVSWYQQALGQGPQFIFQYYEEEERQRGNFPDRFSGHQFPNYSSELNVNALLLGDSALYLCASSLSRDSLKAFFGQGTRLTVV.

This clone has just one count. The CDR3 sequence is CASSAVRENGEKLFF. The CDR3 region has the DNA TGTGCCAGCAGCGCCGTACGGGAGAATGGTGAAAAACTGTTTTTT. The genes are TRBV7-9 and TRBJ1-4; D unclear. The germline V gene encodes CDR1 SEHNR and CDR2 FQNEAQ (reference sequence). V lost 5 bases and J lost 7, with 17 bases in between. The CDR3 sequence is 15 residues long.

This chain joins TRBV9 and TRBJ1-1; a weak D match, TRBD1 (5 bases). This CDR3 has 14 residues. Germline V gives CDR1 SGDLS, CDR2 YYNGEE. V lost 0 bases to trimming and J lost 6 bases, with 12 bases between them. The CDR3: CASSVVGEEAEAFF. The CDR3, as DNA: TGTGCCAGCAGCGTAGTAGGGGAGGAAGCTGAAGCTTTCTTT.

J is TRBJ1-5 and V is TRBV10-1; D possibly corresponds to TRBD1 (5 bases). Trimming removed 10 bases at V and 3 bases at J, with 16 bases between. The CDR3 runs to 14 residues. CDR1 WNHNN and CDR2 SYGVQD come from the germline V gene (reference sequence). The CDR3 nucleotides read TGCGCCACCAAACAGACAGATGCCAATCAGCCCCAGCATTTT. It yields the protein CATKQTDANQPQHF.

This clone occurred a few times. The chain is built from TRBV27 and TRBJ1-2; tentatively, D is TRBD1 (6 bases). Germline V gives CDR1 MNHEY, CDR2 SMNVEV (reference sequence). This CDR3 spans 13 amino acids. The V end was cut by 5 bases, the J end by 3 bases, with 10 bases between. CDR3 DNA: TGTGCCAGCAGTCGGGACACCTACTATGGCTACACCTTC. The encoded protein is CASSRDTYYGYTF.

This chain joins TRBV27 and TRBJ2-7; 9 bases fit TRBD2. Germline V gene sequence: CDR1 MNHEY, CDR2 SMNVEV (reference sequence). With 0 bases clipped from V and 5 bases from J, the junction kept 5 bases outside the gene matches. The CDR3 is made up of 15 amino acids. CDR3 in amino acids: CASSLSVLAGNEQYF. The CDR3 DNA reads TGTGCCAGCAGTTTATCGGTCCTAGCGGGAAACGAGCAGTACTTC.

As concerns this clone: An end of the junction differs from the germline gene, which may be a read error. The chain joins TRBV18 to TRBJ1-3; a weak D match, TRBD1 (5 bases). From germline, CDR1 is KGHSH and CDR2 LQKENI. This CDR3 has 14 amino acids. CDR3 DNA: TGTGCCAGCTCACGGGACTTCTCTGGAAACATCATATATTTT. The encoded protein is CASSRDFSGNIIYF.

V and J are TRBV29-1 and TRBJ2-7; 8 bases align to TRBD2. Germline lookup yields CDR1 SQVTM and CDR2 ANQGSEA. This CDR3 region has 12 residues. Trimming removed 5 bases from V and 6 bases from J; junction bases left unmatched: 6. CDR3 in amino acids: CSVLAGSTEQYF. CDR3 DNA sequence: TGCAGCGTTTTAGCGGGATCTACCGAGCAGTACTTC.

The chain employs TRBV14 and TRBJ2-1, with D unclear. Germline loops: CDR1 SGHDN, CDR2 FVKESK. The CDR3 is 13 residues long. Trimming took off 6 bases at V and 3 bases at J, with 9 bases between the two ends. CDR3 sequence (DNA): TGTGCCAGCAGTCGCGAAATCTACAATGAGCAGTTCTTC. Protein: CASSREIYNEQFF.

With regard to this clone: Other DNA sequences of this sample code for an identical CDR3. The CDR3 sequence is CSVVGGGEQFF. In DNA form, the CDR3 reads TGCAGCGTTGTGGGGGGGGGTGAGCAGTTCTTC. The chain is built from TRBV29-1 and TRBJ2-1; 7 bases line up with TRBD2. The V segment lost 4 bases and the J segment 9 bases; nucleotides outside the gene matches: 3. CDR1 is SQVTM and CDR2 is ANQGSEA in the germline V gene. The CDR3 has 11 amino acids.

V and J are TRBV2 and TRBJ1-1; D might be TRBD1 (5 bases). Germline CDR1 and CDR2: SNHLY and FYNNEI. The CDR3 has 14 amino acids. V was clipped by 8 bases and J by 5 bases, with 18 bases between them. The chain's CDR3 is CASSWARGDTEAFF. The DNA for the CDR3 is TGTGCCAGCTCCTGGGCCCGGGGGGATACTGAAGCTTTCTTT.

The rearrangement joins TRBV5-6 to TRBJ1-1; D unclear. Trimming took off 4 bases at V and 1 base at J, with 17 bases between the two ends. CDR1 is SGHDT, CDR2 YYEEEE, per germline. The CDR3 consists of 16 residues. CDR3 protein: CASSTGGDSWNTEAFF. Written as DNA, the CDR3 is TGTGCCAGCAGCACCGGAGGAGACTCTTGGAACACTGAAGCTTTCTTT.

This clone was found a few times. The genes are TRBV27 and TRBJ2-2; 8 positions match TRBD2. With V trimmed by 5 bases and J by 4 bases, 6 bases remained unmatched. CDR3 size: 15 residues. Germline-derived CDR1 and CDR2 are MNHEY and SMNVEV (reference sequence). The CDR3 reads CASSRKAGGTGELFF. CDR3 DNA: TGTGCCAGCAGTCGTAAGGCGGGGGGCACCGGGGAGCTGTTTTTT.

Comment on this clone: This sample also contains other DNA sequences that code for the same CDR3. This chain connects TRBV14 to TRBJ2-7; no clear D gene. V was cut by 3 bases and J by 4 bases, with 4 bases left in between. Germline values: CDR1 SGHDN, CDR2 FVKESK. This CDR3 spans 11 amino acids. CDR3 DNA: TGTGCCAGCAGCCAGATTTACGAGCAGTACTTC. Protein product: CASSQIYEQYF.

The table lists this clone with a few counts. At one end the junction does not follow the germline gene, possibly because of a read error. The chain links TRBV7-9 to TRBJ1-4, with unresolved D. CDR1 and CDR2 from the germline V gene are SEHNR and FQNEAQ (reference sequence). The length of the CDR3 is 14 residues. CDR3 amino acids: CASRLGSPKEKLFF. The CDR3 bases are TGTGCCAGCAGACTAGGGTCCCCTAAAGAAAAACTGTTTTTT.

J is TRBJ2-3 and V is TRBV7-3; D unresolved. Germline V gives CDR1 SGHTA, CDR2 FQGTGA. The CDR3 extends over 13 amino acids. The V end lost 1 base, the J end lost 6 bases, and 8 bases lay between the germline ends. CDR3 in DNA: TGTGCCAGCAGCTTAAATTTGGCCGATACGCAGTATTTT. It translates to CASSLNLADTQYF.

The J gene is TRBJ2-7, the V gene TRBV12-5; the match to TRBD1 covers 8 bases. The CDR3 sequence is 13 residues long. V lost 2 bases, J lost 5 bases, and 2 bases stayed unmatched. The germline V gene has CDR1 LGHNT and CDR2 FRNRAP. This CDR3 is CASGLKQGDEQYF. Here the CDR3 DNA reads TGTGCTAGTGGTTTGAAACAGGGGGACGAGCAGTACTTC.

The gene calls are TRBV4-3 and TRBJ2-1; no clear D gene. Looked up from germline, CDR1 is LGHNA and CDR2 is YSLEER. V was pared by 1 base and J by 5 bases, with 9 bases between. The CDR3 totals 14 residues. The CDR3: CASSQVPQNNEQFF. The DNA for the CDR3 is TGCGCCAGCAGCCAAGTGCCACAAAACAATGAGCAGTTCTTC.

V usage is TRBV2 and J usage is TRBJ2-7, with D unclear. The CDR3 length is 15 residues. The V end lost 2 bases, the J end lost 0 bases, and 11 bases lay between the germline ends. Germline CDR1 SNHLY, CDR2 FYNNEI. DNA of the CDR3: TGTGCCAGCAGTGAACGTATCCTTGACTCCTACGAGCAGTACTTC. Its translation: CASSERILDSYEQYF.

J is TRBJ2-1 and V is TRBV9; 7 nucleotides line up with TRBD1. V trimming: 3 bases; J trimming: 6 bases; junction bases outside the gene matches: 6. The CDR3 has 14 amino acids. Germline CDR1 reads SGDLS; CDR2 reads YYNGEE. CDR3 DNA: TGTGCCAGCAGCGCCCGACAGGGTCCCAATGAGCAGTTCTTC. It yields the protein CASSARQGPNEQFF.